The clone carrying this T cell receptor beta chain was observed many times. The source of the sample is a study of response to subunit inactivated influenza vaccine. CDR3 length: 15 amino acids. Per the germline V gene, CDR1 is SEHNR and CDR2 is FQNEAQ (reference sequence). With 6 bases clipped from V and 0 bases from J, the junction kept 7 bases outside the gene matches. TCRdb reanalysed the RT-PCR reads using MiXCR and keeps one entry per CDR3 protein. The sample consists of 560,000 or so distinct CDR3 sequences, under 9% of them appearing once. The chain recombines TRBV7-9 with TRBJ1-2; 7 nucleotides line up with TRBD1. The material was PBMCs from blood, obtained around 25 months after vaccination. The TCR sequence derives from a man aged 50 to 69 who received an inactivated influenza vaccine. Here the CDR3 reads CASSIRDSPNYGYTF. In nucleotides, the CDR3 is TGTGCCAGCAGTATAAGGGACAGCCCTAACTATGGCTACACCTTC.